The next 10 T cell receptor beta chains were all read from a single sample in a study of T cells expressing NK-cell markers. With the 5' RACE reads reprocessed, TCRdb shows one record per CDR3 protein and no DNA. Its table lists roughly 170,000 distinct CDR3 sequences. The sample was blood T cells: a sorted CD56 or NKG2C T cell subset, CD4+ or CD8+ T cells, or bulk PBMC T cells (not recorded which). The receptors stem from a woman between 18 and 69 years old in good health.

The genes are TRBV7-3 and TRBJ2-1. Germline V gives CDR1 SGHTA, CDR2 FQGTGA. The CDR3 extends over 15 amino acids. CDR3 region: CASSLNTGGYNEQFF.

The chain uses TRBV20-1 and TRBJ2-3; TCRdb gives TRBD2 as the D gene, but with no DNA this cannot be confirmed. CDR1 and CDR2 from the germline V gene are DFQATT and SNEGSKA (reference sequence). The CDR3 has 14 residues. The CDR3 sequence: CSGLAGGHSDTQYF.

The V call is TRBV24-1, the J call TRBJ2-1. CDR3 length equals 13 residues. The germline gives CDR1 KGHDR, CDR2 SFDVKD. The CDR3 region is CATSDAMTYEQFF.

V and J are TRBV18 and TRBJ1-1; the TCRdb D gene call, TRBD1, has no DNA to confirm it. Germline V gene lookup returns CDR1 KGHSH and CDR2 LQKENI. The CDR3 sequence is 15 residues long. The CDR3 sequence is CASSPQNPRGTEAFF.

V and J are TRBV12-3 or TRBV12-4 and TRBJ2-2; the D call of TRBD2 rests on TCRdb alone, since no DNA is present to check it. This CDR3 is built from 14 residues. CDR3 amino acids: CASSPYGGAGELFF.

The CDR3 region is CASSLSVQNTGELFF. The chain recombines TRBV7-3 with TRBJ2-2. CDR3 length: 15 amino acids. Germline V gives CDR1 SGHTA, CDR2 FQGTGA. The full variable domain, in which reference TRBV7-3 and TRBJ2-2 provide the parts outside the CDR3, is GAGVSQTPSNKVTEKGKYVELRCDPISGHTALYWYRQSLGQGPEFLIYFQGTGAADDSGLPNDRFFAVRPEGSVSTLKIQRTERGDSAVYLCASSLSVQNTGELFFGEGSRLTVL.

The rearrangement joins TRBV20-1 to TRBJ1-2. Germline CDR1 reads DFQATT; CDR2 reads SNEGSKA (reference sequence). This CDR3 contains 12 residues. The CDR3 is CSAASPNYGYTF.

The genes are TRBV5-1 and TRBJ1-2; lacking DNA, the TRBD1 call made by TCRdb goes unchecked. Germline lookup yields CDR1 SGHRS and CDR2 YFSETQ. This CDR3 comprises 17 residues. CDR3 region: CASSLGTVGTGDYGYTF.

The J gene is TRBJ2-1, the V gene TRBV29-1; checking the TCRdb D call of TRBD2 is not possible without DNA. This CDR3 is 13 amino acids long. Germline V lookup: CDR1 SQVTM, CDR2 ANQGSEA. This CDR3 is CSVVTGSYNEQFF.

The chain is built from TRBV7-2 and TRBJ1-2. The CDR3 extends over 13 amino acids. CDR1 is SGHTA and CDR2 is FQGNSA in the germline V gene. The CDR3 loop reads CASTAQRPYGYTF.